Shown below are 9 T cell receptor beta chains from a single sample sequenced in a study of CD8 T cells in Susac syndrome. Random hexamers served to reverse transcribe roughly 0.45 to 1 ug RNA. Each CDR3 protein gets one entry after TCRdb re-called the immunoSEQ multiplex PCR reads with MiXCR. The top ten clones hold 0.2% to 0.25% of a sample with some 300,000 distinct CDR3 sequences, around 85% of them seen once. The sample was CD8+ T cells from PBMCs. All receptors derive from a human donor with multiple sclerosis.

The J gene is TRBJ2-3, the V gene TRBV7-6, with TRBD2 matching 8 bases. This CDR3 spans 17 amino acids. Germline assignment: CDR1 SGHVS and CDR2 FNYEAQ. Trimming at V came to 5 bases and at J to 4 bases, leaving 14 bases not matched to a gene. This CDR3 is CASSPTFLAGSPDTQYF. The CDR3 DNA follows: TGTGCCAGCAGCCCGACCTTTTTAGCGGGAAGCCCAGATACGCAGTATTTT.

With regard to this clonotype: An end of the junction does not agree with germline; a read error may underlie this. The chain is built from TRBV27 and TRBJ1-1; D possibly corresponds to TRBD1 (5 bases). Per the germline V gene, CDR1 is MNHEY and CDR2 is SMNVEV (reference sequence). The CDR3 is 15 residues long. The CDR3 sequence: CASSLSRGGNTEAFF. The CDR3 DNA is TGTGCCAGCAGTCTATCCCGGGGGGGAAACACTGAAGCTTTCTTT.

This chain links TRBV30 with TRBJ1-2, with 7 bases aligning to TRBD1. Germline CDR1 and CDR2: GTSNPN and SVGIG (reference sequence). V gave up 1 base and J gave up 8 bases; unmatched junction bases: 4. CDR3 size: 12 residues. The CDR3 spells CAWSGGQEGYTF. CDR3 sequence (DNA): TGTGCCTGGAGTGGTGGACAGGAAGGCTACACCTTC. The variable domain in full, with the rest retrieved from reference TRBV30 and TRBJ1-2, is SQTIHQWPATLVQPVGSPLSLECTVEGTSNPNLYWYRQAAGRGLQLLFYSVGIGQISSEVPQNLSASRPQDRQFILSSKKLLLSDSGFYLCAWSGGQEGYTFGSGTRLTVV.

The chain links TRBV20-1 to TRBJ2-1, with unresolved D. The germline CDR1 and CDR2 sequences are DFQATT and SNEGSKA (reference sequence). The CDR3 runs 14 residues. Trimming stripped 0 bases from V and 1 base from J, with 7 bases between. CDR3 residues: CSAREAASYNEQFF. The DNA for the CDR3 is TGCAGTGCTAGAGAGGCAGCTTCCTACAATGAGCAGTTCTTC.

This sequence joins TRBV5-4 and TRBJ2-5; D possibly corresponds to TRBD2 (6 bases). The CDR3 contains 16 residues. Trimming pared 0 bases from V and 4 bases from J, leaving 16 bases between. CDR1 is SGHNT, CDR2 YYREEE, per germline (reference sequence). The CDR3 nucleotides are TGTGCCAGCAGCTTGGATACTAGCCTGAGGGCAGAGACCCAGTACTTC. It encodes CASSLDTSLRAETQYF.

This clonotype was counted a few times. This sequence joins TRBV13 and TRBJ1-1; D gene uncertain. V lost 6 bases, J lost 2 bases, and 16 bases lay in between. This CDR3 region has 15 residues. CDR1 PRHDT and CDR2 FYEKMQ come from the germline V gene (reference sequence). CDR3 amino acids: CASSPQEGLNTEAFF. The CDR3 DNA reads TGTGCCAGCAGTCCCCAGGAGGGCCTTAACACTGAAGCTTTCTTT. Full variable domain (remainder filled in from reference TRBV13 and TRBJ1-1): AAGVIQSPRHLIKEKRETATLKCYPIPRHDTVYWYQQGPGQDPQFLISFYEKMQSDKGSIPDRFSAQQFSDYHSELNMSSLELGDSALYFCASSPQEGLNTEAFFGQGTRLTVV.

In DNA, the CDR3 is TGTGCCAGCAGCCACTCTATAGCGGGAGTCGCGAACACCGGGGAGCTGTTTTTT. The encoded protein is CASSHSIAGVANTGELFF. The chain uses TRBV3-1 and TRBJ2-2; 9 nucleotides line up with TRBD2. The trim removed 3 bases at V and 0 bases at J, leaving 8 bases unmatched. The germline gives CDR1 LGHDT, CDR2 YNNKEL (reference sequence). There are 18 residues in the CDR3.

CDR3 sequence reads: CATTTTQGTNEQYF. In nucleotides, the CDR3 is TGTGCCACCACAACAACTCAGGGAACGAACGAGCAGTACTTC. This chain joins TRBV6-2 or TRBV6-3 and TRBJ2-7; maybe TRBD1 (5 bases). Per germline, CDR1 MNHEY and CDR2 SVGEGT. Deletions cut 10 bases from V and 5 bases from J, with 21 bases between. The CDR3 is made up of 14 amino acids.

This clonotype was observed once. This chain links TRBV7-9 with TRBJ2-7, with unresolved D. Germline-derived CDR1 and CDR2 are SEHNR and FQNEAQ (reference sequence). The ends were cut back, 3 bases at V and 5 bases at J, with 5 bases in the middle. The CDR3 has 11 amino acids. The CDR3 DNA follows: TGTGCCAGCAGCTTTACCCACGAGCAGTACTTC. This sequence encodes CASSFTHEQYF.